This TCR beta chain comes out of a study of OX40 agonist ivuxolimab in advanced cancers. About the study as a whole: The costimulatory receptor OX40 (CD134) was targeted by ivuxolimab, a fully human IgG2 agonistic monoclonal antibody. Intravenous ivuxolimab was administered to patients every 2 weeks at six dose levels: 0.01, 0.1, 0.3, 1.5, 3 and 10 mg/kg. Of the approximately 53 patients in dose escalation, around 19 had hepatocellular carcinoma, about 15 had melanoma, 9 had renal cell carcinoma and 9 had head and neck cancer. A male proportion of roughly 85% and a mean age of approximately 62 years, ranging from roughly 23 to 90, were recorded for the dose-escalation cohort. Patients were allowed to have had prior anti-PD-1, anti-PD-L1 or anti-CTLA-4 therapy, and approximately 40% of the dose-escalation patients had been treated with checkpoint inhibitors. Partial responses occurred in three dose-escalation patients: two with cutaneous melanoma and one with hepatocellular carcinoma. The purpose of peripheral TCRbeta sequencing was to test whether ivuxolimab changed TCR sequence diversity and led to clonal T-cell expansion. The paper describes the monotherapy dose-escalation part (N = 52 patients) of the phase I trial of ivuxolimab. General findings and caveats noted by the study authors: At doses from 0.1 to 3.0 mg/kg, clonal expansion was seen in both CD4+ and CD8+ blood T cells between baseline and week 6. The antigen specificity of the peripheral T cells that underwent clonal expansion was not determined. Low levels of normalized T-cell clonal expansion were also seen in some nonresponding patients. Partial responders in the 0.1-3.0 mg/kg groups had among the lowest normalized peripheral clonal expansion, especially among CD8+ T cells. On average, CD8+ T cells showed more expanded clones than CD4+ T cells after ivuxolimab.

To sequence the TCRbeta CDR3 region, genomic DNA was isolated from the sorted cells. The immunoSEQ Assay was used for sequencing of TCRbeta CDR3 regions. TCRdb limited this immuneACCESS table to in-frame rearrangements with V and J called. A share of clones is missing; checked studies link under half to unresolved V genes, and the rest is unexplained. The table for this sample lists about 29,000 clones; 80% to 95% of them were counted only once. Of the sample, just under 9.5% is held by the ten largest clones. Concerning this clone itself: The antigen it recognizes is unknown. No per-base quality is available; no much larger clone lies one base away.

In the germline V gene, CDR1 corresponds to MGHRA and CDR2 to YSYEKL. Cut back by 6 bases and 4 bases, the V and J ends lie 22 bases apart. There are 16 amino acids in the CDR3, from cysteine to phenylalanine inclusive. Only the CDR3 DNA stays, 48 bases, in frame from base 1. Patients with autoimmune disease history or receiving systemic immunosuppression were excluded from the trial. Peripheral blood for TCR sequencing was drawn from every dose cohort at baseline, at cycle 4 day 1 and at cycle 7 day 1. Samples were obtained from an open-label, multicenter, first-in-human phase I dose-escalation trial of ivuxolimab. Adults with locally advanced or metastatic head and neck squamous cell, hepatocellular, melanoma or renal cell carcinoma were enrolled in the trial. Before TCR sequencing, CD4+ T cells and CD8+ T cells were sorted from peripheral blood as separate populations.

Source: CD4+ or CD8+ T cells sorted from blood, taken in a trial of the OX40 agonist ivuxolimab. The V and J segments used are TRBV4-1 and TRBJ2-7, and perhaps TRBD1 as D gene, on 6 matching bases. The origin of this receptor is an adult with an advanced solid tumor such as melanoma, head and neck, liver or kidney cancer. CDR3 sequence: CASSPIQGDYFYEQYF. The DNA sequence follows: TGCGCCAGCAGTCCTATACAGGGAGATTATTTTTACGAGCAGTACTTC.